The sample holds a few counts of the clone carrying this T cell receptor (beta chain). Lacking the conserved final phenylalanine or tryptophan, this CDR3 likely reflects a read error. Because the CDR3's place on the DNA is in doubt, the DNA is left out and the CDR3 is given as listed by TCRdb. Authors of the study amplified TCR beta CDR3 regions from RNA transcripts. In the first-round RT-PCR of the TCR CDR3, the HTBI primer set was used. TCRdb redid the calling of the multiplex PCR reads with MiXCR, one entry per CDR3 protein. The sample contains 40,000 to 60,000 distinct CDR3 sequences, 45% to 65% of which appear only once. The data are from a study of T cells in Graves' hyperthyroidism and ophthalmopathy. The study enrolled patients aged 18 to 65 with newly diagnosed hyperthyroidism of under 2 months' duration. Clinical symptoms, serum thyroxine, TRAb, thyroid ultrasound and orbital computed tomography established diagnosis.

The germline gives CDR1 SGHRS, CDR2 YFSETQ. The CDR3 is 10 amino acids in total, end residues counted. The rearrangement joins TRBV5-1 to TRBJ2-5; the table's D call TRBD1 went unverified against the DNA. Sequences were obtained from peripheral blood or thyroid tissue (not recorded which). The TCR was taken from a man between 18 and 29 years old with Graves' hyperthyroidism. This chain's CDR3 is CASSPGSTYT.